This T cell receptor beta chain was captured in a study of cytomegalovirus exposure and HLA in healthy donors. Whole-study findings and limits: In a later analysis, an Asian-associated ancestry cluster reportedly showed fewer N-insertions than the roughly 700-donor mean. CMV antigen specificity was confirmed in vitro for three CMV-associated chains. Later analysis identified several of the most significant clusters that appeared linked to common viral pathogens.

To note about this clone: As yet, its antigen is unknown.

PCR involved 60 Vbeta and 13 Jbeta primers. Profiled with immunoSEQ multiplex PCR; TCRdb holds only in-frame clones, not every one. Of 99,000 or so clones detected, around three quarters appear once; the ten largest clones hold approximately 15%. The V end lost 1 base, the J end lost 6 bases, and 9 bases lay between the germline ends. The CDR3 is made up of 13 amino acids. The germline V gene encodes CDR1 SEHNR and CDR2 FQNEAQ (reference sequence). This clonotype was sampled from a man between 60 and 70 years old in good health and CMV-seropositive. Sequenced sample: PBMCs. The chain recombines TRBV7-9 with TRBJ1-2; the D gene is possibly TRBD1 (5 bases). The CDR3: CASSLGRADGYTF. The CDR3 nucleotides read TGTGCCAGCAGCTTAGGCAGGGCTGATGGCTACACCTTC.